This T cell receptor (beta chain) was found in a study of T cells in Graves' hyperthyroidism and ophthalmopathy. This clonotype showed up just a few times. V lost 2 bases and J lost 4, with 12 bases in between. This CDR3 is built from 15 residues. Germline assignment: CDR1 SGHTA and CDR2 FQGNSA. It was RNA transcripts that yielded the amplified TCR beta CDR3 regions. The HTBI set primed first-round TCR CDR3 RT-PCR. MiXCR was run by TCRdb on the multiplex PCR reads, yielding one entry per CDR3 protein. This table has roughly 740,000 distinct CDR3 sequences, about a sixth appearing once. Graves' hyperthyroidism qualified as stable when ophthalmopathy did not progress within 18 months. Hyperthyroidism was newly diagnosed in patients aged 18 to 65 (duration under 2 months).

The sequenced sample consisted of blood. This clonotype originated in a man younger than 35 with Graves' hyperthyroidism. J is TRBJ1-5 and V is TRBV7-2; D not certain. This CDR3 reads CASSLSRQPNQPQHF. The CDR3 coding sequence is TGTGCCAGCAGCTTATCGCGGCAGCCGAATCAGCCCCAGCATTTT.